Sequencing of this T cell receptor beta chain was carried out in a study of cytomegalovirus exposure and HLA in healthy donors. Study-level background: Of all 400 or so donors who were genotyped, roughly 81% belonged to the Caucasian-associated ancestry cluster. Notes on the study in general: Follow-up analysis later connected one missense variant in DCLRE1C with trimming of TCR beta V- and J-genes.

A word on this clone: No antigen is known for it.

The PCR contained 60 Vbeta and 13 Jbeta primers. This table comes from immunoSEQ multiplex PCR, and its TCRdb copy is limited to in-frame clones, with some not included. The sample has roughly 110,000 clones, approximately 80% seen once. V was pared by 7 bases and J by 1 base, with 7 bases of the junction left unmatched. This CDR3 region has 14 residues. From germline, CDR1 is SQVTM and CDR2 ANQGSEA. At the time of sampling, donors were nominally healthy, though unrecorded immune exposures were likely. This TCR was recovered from a man between 60 and 75 years old in good health and CMV-seronegative. Sequencing was performed on PBMCs. The V call is TRBV29-1, the J call TRBJ1-1; 9 bases are a match to TRBD1. The CDR3, as DNA: TGCAGCGCCGGATCGACAGGGGGGAACACTGAAGCTTTCTTT. Amino acids: CSAGSTGGNTEAFF.